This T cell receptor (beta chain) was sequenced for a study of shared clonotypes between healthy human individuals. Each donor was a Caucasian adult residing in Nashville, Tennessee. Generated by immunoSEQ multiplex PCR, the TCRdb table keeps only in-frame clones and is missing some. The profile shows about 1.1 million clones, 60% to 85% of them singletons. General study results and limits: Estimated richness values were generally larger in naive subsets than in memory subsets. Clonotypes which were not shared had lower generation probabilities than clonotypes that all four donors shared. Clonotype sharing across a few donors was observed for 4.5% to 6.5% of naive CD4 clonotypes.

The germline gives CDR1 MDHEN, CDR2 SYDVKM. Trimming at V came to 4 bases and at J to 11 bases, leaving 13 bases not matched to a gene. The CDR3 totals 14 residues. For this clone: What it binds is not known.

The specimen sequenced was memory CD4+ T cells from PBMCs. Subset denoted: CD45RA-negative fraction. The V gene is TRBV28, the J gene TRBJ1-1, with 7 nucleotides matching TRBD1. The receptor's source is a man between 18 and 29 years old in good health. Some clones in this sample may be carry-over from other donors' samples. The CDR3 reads CASSSAGGRFGAFF. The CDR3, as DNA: TGTGCCAGCAGTTCAGCAGGGGGGAGGTTTGGGGCTTTCTTT.